The present T cell receptor (beta chain) was sequenced within a study of control samples from healthy donors and cancer patients (TCRdb year 2020). The trim is 1 base for V and 0 bases for J, with a gap of 9 bases between the germline ends. From the germline V gene (reference sequence), CDR1 is LGHDT and CDR2 is YNNKEL. Spanning cysteine to phenylalanine, the CDR3 consists of 15 amino acids. The only DNA kept is the CDR3, 45 bases in frame from the first base. The library was prepared using the immunoSEQ multiplex PCR assay. As stored in TCRdb, this immuneACCESS dataset retains in-frame rearrangements with V and J assigned. A fraction of the clones does not appear; measured against another copy, unresolved V genes explain less than half of the discrepancy, and the remainder lacks a known reason. In this sample the table shows about 220,000 clones, around 94% of which occur a single time. The ten largest clones take up 1.5% of the sample.

Concerning this clone: Its antigen specificity is not known. No base-level quality is on record; no much larger clone is a single base apart.

The sequenced sample was blood. The chain joins TRBV3-1 (or the pseudogene TRBV3-2) to TRBJ1-1; a tentative D match to TRBD1 spans 6 bases. This clonotype originated in a man between 45 and 60 years old in good health. The CDR3 protein sequence reads: CASSQGGAVNTEAFF. The sequenced DNA is TGTGCCAGCAGCCAAGGGGGGGCGGTGAACACTGAAGCTTTCTTT.